Listed here are 9 T cell receptor beta chains from one sample, sequenced in a study of T cell repertoires in cytomegalovirus infection. No cognate antigen is known for these TCRs. Each CDR3 protein is one row after TCRdb ran MiXCR on the reads. The sample lists approximately 990,000 distinct CDR3 sequences; about 33% were seen once. The source was cultured CD8+ T cells from PBMCs, collected from culture after CMV antigen stimulation. The receptors were gathered from a human donor in good health (CMV status not recorded). Some clones in this sample may be carry-over from other donors' samples.

This clonotype has just a few counts. V is TRBV18 and J is TRBJ1-2; 8 bases align to TRBD1. Germline V gives CDR1 KGHSH, CDR2 LQKENI. The J segment lost 2 bases and the V segment lost 6 bases, leaving 8 bases of the junction unmatched. CDR3 length: 15 amino acids. The CDR3 is CASSPGTGKNYGYTF. The DNA for the CDR3 is TGTGCCAGCTCCCCCGGGACAGGCAAGAACTATGGCTACACCTTC. The full variable domain, rest sourced from reference TRBV18 and TRBJ1-2, is NAGVMQNPRHLVRRRGQEARLRCSPMKGHSHVYWYRQLPEEGLKFMVYLQKENIIDESGMPKERFSAEFPKEGPSILRIQQVVRGDSAAYFCASSPGTGKNYGYTFGSGTRLTVV.

V is TRBV19 and J is TRBJ1-1; no firm D call. Per the germline V gene, CDR1 is LNHDA and CDR2 is SQIVND (reference sequence). The V gene lost 5 bases and the J gene lost 0 bases, with 22 bases spanning the gap. The CDR3 sequence is 18 residues long. CDR3: CASSPTARVLTMNTEAFF. For the CDR3, the DNA is TGTGCCAGTAGTCCAACCGCGAGGGTTCTCACTATGAACACTGAAGCTTTCTTT.

The chain combines TRBV19 with TRBJ2-1; the match to TRBD2 covers 8 bases. Germline CDR1 and CDR2: LNHDA and SQIVND (reference sequence). The CDR3 covers 15 residues. J lost 2 bases, V lost 2 bases, and 2 bases had no gene match. For the CDR3, the DNA is TGTGCCAGTAGTATAAGGCGGGAGGCCTACAATGAGCAGTTCTTC. It is translated as CASSIRREAYNEQFF.

Many counts were recorded for this clonotype. The chain joins TRBV5-4 to TRBJ2-7, with D perhaps being TRBD1 or TRBD2 (5 bases each). CDR3 length: 15 amino acids. The ends were cut back, 0 bases at V and 4 bases at J, with 14 bases in the middle. Germline CDR1 is SGHNT and CDR2 is YYREEE (reference sequence). The CDR3 bases are TGTGCCAGCAGCTTGGGAGGGGCAGGGTCATACGAGCAGTACTTC. It translates to CASSLGGAGSYEQYF.

This clonotype came up a few times. V gene TRBV4-1 combines with J gene TRBJ1-1, with D possibly TRBD1 on 5 matching bases. This CDR3 region has 17 residues. V gave up 1 base and J gave up 4 bases, with 19 bases separating them. The germline V gene has CDR1 MGHRA and CDR2 YSYEKL. CDR3 coding DNA: TGCGCCAGCAGCCAAGGGGGGTCGGGACTGGGCCGCACTGAAGCTTTCTTT. Its protein is CASSQGGSGLGRTEAFF.

This clonotype was observed a few times. V is TRBV7-2 and J is TRBJ2-3, with 8 bases matching TRBD1. With V trimmed by 5 bases and J by 5 bases, 6 bases remained unmatched. CDR3 length equals 14 residues. Germline V gene data show CDR1 as SGHTA and CDR2 as FQGNSA. The CDR3 DNA reads as TGTGCCAGCAGCAAGGACAGGGTTGGAGATACGCAGTATTTT. As protein: CASSKDRVGDTQYF.

This clonotype has a handful of counts. This chain uses TRBV6-6 with TRBJ2-3; 14 positions match TRBD2. V shed 1 base and J 5 bases; nucleotides not matched to a gene: 2. Germline assignment: CDR1 MNHNY and CDR2 SVGAGI (reference sequence). The CDR3 extends over 16 amino acids. In DNA, the CDR3 is TGTGCCAGCAGTTACTTGGGACTAGCGGGGGAAGATACGCAGTATTTT. Translated: CASSYLGLAGEDTQYF.

V and J are TRBV5-6 and TRBJ2-5, with 11 nucleotides matching TRBD2. The J segment lost 9 bases and the V segment lost 4 bases, leaving 11 bases of the junction unmatched. CDR1 and CDR2 (germline): SGHDT, YYEEEE. This CDR3 spans 15 amino acids. This chain's CDR3 is CASSNGLAGGHAQYF. The CDR3 DNA sequence: TGTGCCAGCAGCAATGGACTAGCGGGCGGCCATGCCCAGTACTTC.

This sequence joins TRBV6-1 and TRBJ1-1, with D uncertain. The CDR3 is 15 amino acids. V gave up 3 bases and J gave up 3 bases, with 14 bases separating them. The V gene's germline CDR1 is MNHNS and CDR2 SASEGT. The CDR3 DNA is TGTGCCAGCAGTGATTATGCACGACGAGACACTGAAGCTTTCTTT. The encoded protein is CASSDYARRDTEAFF.